The 11 T cell receptor delta chains below were found in one sample sequenced in a study of gammadelta T cells in human blood. TCRdb reprocessed the RT-PCR reads using CATT. The data hold 560 or so delta-chain clones, with almost 40% observed a single time. The material sequenced was Vgamma9Vdelta2 gamma-delta T cells from cord blood. The receptors originated from a newborn.

About this clone itself: This likely reflects a read error, since a far larger clone is one base away. The gene calls are TRDV2 and TRDJ1, with TRDD3 matching over 7 bases. This CDR3 comprises 13 residues. CDR1 and CDR2 (germline): GEAIGNYY, EKD. Losses at the gene ends were 0 bases for V and 6 bases for J; bases not matched to a gene: 3. The CDR3 bases are TGTGCCTGTGACACCTGGGGGACCAATAAACTCATCTTT. This codes for CACDTWGTNKLIF.

Comments on this clone: Being one base from a much bigger clone, this may be a read error. This sequence joins TRDV2 and TRDJ3; TRDD3 matches 8 bases. The CDR3 is 18 residues long. CDR1 is GEAIGNYY, CDR2 EKD, per germline. The CDR3 here is CACDTGWGSSWGTRQMFF. CDR3 DNA sequence: TGTGCCTGTGACACCGGCTGGGGGAGCTCCTGGGGCACCCGACAGATGTTTTTC.

A note on this clone: A single base separates this from a much larger clone, so it may be a read error. The chain uses TRDV2 and TRDJ3; 9 bases are a match to TRDD3. Germline-derived CDR1 and CDR2 are GEAIGNYY and EKD. The trim removed 3 bases at V and 0 bases at J, leaving 5 bases unmatched. CDR3 size: 18 residues. The CDR3 DNA follows: TGTGCCTGTGACCCCGTTGGGGGATACTCCTGGGACACCCGACAGATGTTTTTC. Translating gives CACDPVGGYSWDTRQMFF.

With respect to this clone: Only one base separates this from a far larger clonotype, so it likely reflects a read error. The chain carries TRDV2 and TRDJ2, with D possibly called TRDD2 or TRDD3 (6 bases each). Germline CDR1 and CDR2: GEAIGNYY and EKD. CDR3 length equals 14 residues. The V gene lost 3 bases and the J gene lost 4 bases, with 11 bases spanning the gap. CDR3 amino acids: CACDLLLGTAQLFF. The CDR3 bases are TGTGCCTGTGACCTCCTACTGGGGACAGCACAACTCTTCTTT.

As for this clone: A far larger clone is just one base off, so this is likely a read error. The same CDR3 also results from other DNA sequences found in this sample. The gene calls are TRDV2 and TRDJ1, with 10 nucleotides matching TRDD3. Germline V CDR1 and CDR2: GEAIGNYY, EKD. The CDR3 length is 15 residues. The CDR3: CACGHVLGDDDKLIF. The CDR3, as DNA: TGTGCCTGTGGGCATGTACTGGGGGATGACGATAAACTCATTTTT.

As for this clone: A read error is possible here, since a much larger clone lies one base away. This rearrangement joins TRDV2 to TRDJ3; TRDD3 matches 13 bases. The germline gives CDR1 GEAIGNYY, CDR2 EKD. CDR3 length: 19 amino acids. V trimming: 1 base; J trimming: 1 base; junction bases outside the gene matches: 3. The CDR3 sequence is CACDTVLGDTSWDTRQMFF. In DNA, the CDR3 is TGTGCCTGTGACACAGTACTGGGGGATACGTCCTGGGACACCCGACAGATGTTTTTC.

In this sample, this clone turned up a few times. This chain joins TRDV2 and TRDJ3; 8 bases line up with TRDD3. Germline V gives CDR1 GEAIGNYY, CDR2 EKD. The CDR3 length is 18 residues. V trimming: 3 bases; J trimming: 1 base; junction bases outside the gene matches: 7. The CDR3 loop is CACDSLLGASWDTRQMFF. DNA of the CDR3: TGTGCCTGTGACTCATTACTGGGGGCATCCTGGGACACCCGACAGATGTTTTTC.

This clone rates as large. The gene calls are TRDV2 and TRDJ1; 11 bases match TRDD3. The CDR3 sequence is 18 residues long. V lost 1 base and J lost 2; bases outside the gene matches: 11. Germline CDR1 is GEAIGNYY and CDR2 is EKD. The CDR3 DNA is TGTGCCTGTGACACTGTTGCCTTCTGGGGGATACTAACCGATAAACTCATCTTT. The encoded protein is CACDTVAFWGILTDKLIF.

This clone qualifies as large. The gene calls are TRDV2 and TRDJ1; 7 bases align to TRDD3. The CDR3 sequence is 17 residues long. Germline V lookup: CDR1 GEAIGNYY, CDR2 EKD. The junction had 10 bases not matched to a gene; V was cut back by 0 bases and J by 1 base. CDR3 in DNA: TGTGCCTGTGACACCGCCGGGGGATCCGTACGCACCGATAAACTCATCTTT. Encoded protein: CACDTAGGSVRTDKLIF.

About this clone: A much larger clonotype is one base distant, so this may be a read error. Other nucleotide sequences in the sample specify the same CDR3. The chain combines TRDV2 with TRDJ1; D is possibly TRDD3 (5 bases). From germline, CDR1 is GEAIGNYY and CDR2 EKD. The length of the CDR3 is 16 residues. This CDR3 is CACDTEGRSNTDKLIF. DNA for the CDR3: TGTGCCTGCGACACCGAGGGGAGAAGTAACACCGATAAACTCATCTTT.

With regard to this clone: A far larger clone is a single base away, which makes a read error likely. The chain employs TRDV2 and TRDJ1, with a weak D call TRDD3 (5 bases). The CDR3 is 14 amino acids. V shed 0 bases and J shed 0 bases, with 7 bases lying between them. Germline CDR1 GEAIGNYY, CDR2 EKD. CDR3 DNA: TGTGCCTGTGACACCGGGGAATACACCGATAAACTCATCTTT. Translation gives CACDTGEYTDKLIF.